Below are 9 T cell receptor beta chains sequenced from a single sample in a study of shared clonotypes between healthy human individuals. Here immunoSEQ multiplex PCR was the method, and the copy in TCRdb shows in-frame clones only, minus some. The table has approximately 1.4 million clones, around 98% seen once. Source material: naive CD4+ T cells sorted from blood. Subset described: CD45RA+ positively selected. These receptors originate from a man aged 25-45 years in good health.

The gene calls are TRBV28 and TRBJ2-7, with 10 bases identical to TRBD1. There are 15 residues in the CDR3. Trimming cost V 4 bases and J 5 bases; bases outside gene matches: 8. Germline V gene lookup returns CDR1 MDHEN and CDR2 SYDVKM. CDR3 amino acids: CASSSPGQGIHEQYF. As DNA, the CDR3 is TGTGCCAGCAGTTCCCCGGGACAGGGGATTCACGAGCAGTACTTC.

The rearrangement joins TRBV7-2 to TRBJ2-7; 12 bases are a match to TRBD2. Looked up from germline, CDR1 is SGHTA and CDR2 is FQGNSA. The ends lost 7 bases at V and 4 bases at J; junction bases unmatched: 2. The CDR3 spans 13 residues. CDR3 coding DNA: TGTGCCAGCAACCTAGCGGGAGGGTACGAGCAGTACTTC. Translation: CASNLAGGYEQYF.

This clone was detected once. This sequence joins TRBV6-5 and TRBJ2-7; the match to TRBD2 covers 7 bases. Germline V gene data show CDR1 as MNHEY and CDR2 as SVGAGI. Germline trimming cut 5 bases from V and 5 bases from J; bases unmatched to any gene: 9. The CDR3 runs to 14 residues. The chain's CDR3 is CASSPPRGFHEQYF. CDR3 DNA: TGTGCCAGCAGTCCCCCGCGGGGGTTCCACGAGCAGTACTTC.

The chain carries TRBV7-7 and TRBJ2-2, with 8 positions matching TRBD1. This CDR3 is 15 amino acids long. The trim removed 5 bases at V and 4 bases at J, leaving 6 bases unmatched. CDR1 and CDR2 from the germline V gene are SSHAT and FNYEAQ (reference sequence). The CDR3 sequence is CASSMDRVGTGELFF. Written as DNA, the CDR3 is TGTGCCAGCAGCATGGACAGGGTGGGCACCGGGGAGCTGTTTTTT. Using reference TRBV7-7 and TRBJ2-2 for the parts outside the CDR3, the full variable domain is GAGVSQSPRYKVTKRGQDVTLRCDPISSHATLYWYQQALGQGPEFLTYFNYEAQPDKSGLPSDRFSAERPEGSISTLTIQRTEQRDSAMYRCASSMDRVGTGELFFGEGSRLTVL.

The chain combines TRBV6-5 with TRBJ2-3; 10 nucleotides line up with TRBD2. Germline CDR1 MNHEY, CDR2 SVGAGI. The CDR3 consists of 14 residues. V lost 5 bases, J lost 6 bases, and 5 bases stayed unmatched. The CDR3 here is CASSALSGRDTQYF. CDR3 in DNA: TGTGCCAGCAGTGCCCTTAGCGGGAGGGATACGCAGTATTTT.

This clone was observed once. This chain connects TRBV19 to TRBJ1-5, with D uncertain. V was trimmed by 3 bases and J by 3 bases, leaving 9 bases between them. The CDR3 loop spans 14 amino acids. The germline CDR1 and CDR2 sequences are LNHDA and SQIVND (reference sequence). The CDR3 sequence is CASSIPIFNQPQHF. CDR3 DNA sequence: TGTGCCAGTAGTATTCCCATCTTCAATCAGCCCCAGCATTTT.

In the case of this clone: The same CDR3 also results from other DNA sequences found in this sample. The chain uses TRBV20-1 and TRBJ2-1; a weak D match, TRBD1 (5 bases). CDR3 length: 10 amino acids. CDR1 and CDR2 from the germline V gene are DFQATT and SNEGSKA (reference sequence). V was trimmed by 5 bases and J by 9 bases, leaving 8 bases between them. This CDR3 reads CSASRGEQFF. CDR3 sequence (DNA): TGCAGTGCTTCTAGGGGTGAGCAGTTCTTC.

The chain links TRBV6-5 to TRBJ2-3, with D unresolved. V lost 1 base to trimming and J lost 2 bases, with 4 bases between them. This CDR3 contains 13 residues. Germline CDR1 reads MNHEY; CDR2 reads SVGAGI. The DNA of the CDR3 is TGTGCCAGCAGTTACTACTCCACAGATACGCAGTATTTT. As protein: CASSYYSTDTQYF.

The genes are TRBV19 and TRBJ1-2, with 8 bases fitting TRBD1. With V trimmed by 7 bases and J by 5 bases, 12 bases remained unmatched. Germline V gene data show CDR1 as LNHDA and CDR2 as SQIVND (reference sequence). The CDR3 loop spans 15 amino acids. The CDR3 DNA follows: TGTGCCAGTACCGGGACAGGACTCCCTGGTTATGGCTACACCTTC. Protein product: CASTGTGLPGYGYTF.